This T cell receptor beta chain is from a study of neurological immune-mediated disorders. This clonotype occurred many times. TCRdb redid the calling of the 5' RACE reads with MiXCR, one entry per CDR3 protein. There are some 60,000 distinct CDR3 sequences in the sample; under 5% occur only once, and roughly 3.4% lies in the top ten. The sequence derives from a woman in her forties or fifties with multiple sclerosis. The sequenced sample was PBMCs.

Here the CDR3 reads CASSLTTSGGAEQFF. The CDR3 coding sequence is TGTGCCAGCAGCTTAACAACTAGCGGGGGGGCGGAGCAGTTCTTC. The chain joins TRBV7-3 to TRBJ2-1; 13 bases are a match to TRBD2. The CDR3 is 15 residues long. The germline gives CDR1 SGHTA, CDR2 FQGTGA. The ends lost 0 bases at V and 10 bases at J; junction bases unmatched: 3.